The source of this TCR beta chain is a study of blood T cell repertoires in COVID-19 (dated by TCRdb to between 2020 and 2021). Turning to the overall study: Samples from collaborators originated in the United States, Italy and Spain and spanned both the acute and convalescent phases of COVID-19. A freely available public database, intended as a resource for researchers studying the immune response to SARS-CoV-2, is where the repertoires were released. The sample metadata nearly always contained a de-identified subject ID, COVID-19 status, age in years and sex. The samples were drawn from two sources: the first 160 participants of the ongoing ImmuneRACE study, and 1,200 or so subjects contributed by 6 global collaborators. The prospective study material was composed of cDNA or gDNA derived from T cells, B-cell-depleted T cells, or PBMCs. Deeply sampled blood TCRbeta repertoires from subjects exposed to, actively infected with, or recovered from COVID-19 were included in the dataset. HLA class I and class II types, where available, came from metadata supplied by the sample provider rather than from assay-based typing. Findings and caveats that apply to the study as a whole: The amount of clinical and demographic metadata varied by source and participant and was provided uncurated.

Collaborating institutions collected whole blood in K2EDTA tubes following their own protocols. For TCRbeta analysis, collaborator samples were shipped as frozen whole blood, as isolated PBMCs, or as DNA extracted from either sample type. With respect to this clone: No cognate antigen has been identified for it. No much larger clone exists at a distance of one base, and base qualities are not known.

V and J lose 2 bases and 0 bases, and a span of 11 bases separates them. The CDR3 measures 15 amino acids from cysteine to phenylalanine. Only CDR3 DNA is held: 45 bases, read in frame from base 1. The germline V gene provides CDR1 SGHDT and CDR2 YYEEEE. TCRbeta CDR3 regions were amplified from genomic DNA using the immunoSEQ Assay, a bias-controlled multiplex PCR. On the authors' methods: Within the assay, amplification of reference gene primers was used to estimate how many nucleated cells each sample contained. To quantify the absolute abundance of each unique TCRbeta CDR3 rearrangement, sequence reads were collapsed and filtered. Productive Simpson clonality was computed per sample as the square root of Simpson's diversity index over productive rearrangements. Sourced from immuneACCESS, this table was stored by TCRdb with only in-frame sequences that have V and J called. A share of the clones is absent; for the studies checked, an unresolved V gene accounts for under half, and the remainder has no known explanation. That table gives V, J and clone size, and the DNA gave D and trimming. In all, the sample holds about 160,000 clones, and roughly 84% of those were seen once. The ten largest clones take up roughly 9% of the sample.

The chain links TRBV5-6 with TRBJ1-1, and possibly TRBD1, on 5 matching bases. Sequencing input: peripheral blood. This clonotype originated in a woman older than 75 with active or convalescent COVID-19. The nucleotide sequence reads as follows: TGTGCCAGCAGCTTCACAGACAGATTGAACACTGAAGCTTTCTTT. This sequence encodes CASSFTDRLNTEAFF. Full variable domain (CDR3 extended with the reference TRBV5-6 and TRBJ1-1 proteins): DAGVTQSPTHLIKTRGQQVTLRCSPKSGHDTVSWYQQALGQGPQFIFQYYEEEERQRGNFPDRFSGHQFPNYSSELNVNALLLGDSALYLCASSFTDRLNTEAFFGQGTRLTVV.